Shown below are 29 T cell receptor beta chains from a single sample sequenced in a study of vaccination effects on CD4 cells after COVID-19. Antigen-specific CD4+ T cells expanded by the ViraFEST assay with viral peptide pools were then sequenced. Following culture for about ten days, CD4+ T cells were isolated. Two doses of BNT162b2 or mRNA-1273 vaccine were administered to participants. Libraries were prepared by immunoSEQ multiplex PCR; TCRdb keeps only in-frame clonotypes and omits some of them. The table includes 30,000 or so clones, roughly 70% detected once. Their target antigens are unknown. The specimen was CD4+ T cells from PBMCs cultured with HCoV-NL63 spike peptides, collected after COVID-19 vaccination. All receptors derive from a human donor who received a COVID-19 vaccine.

The chain joins TRBV19 to TRBJ2-3; 8 bases are a match to TRBD2. This CDR3 is 13 amino acids long. V lost 10 bases, J lost 1 base, and 4 bases stayed unmatched. Germline CDR1 reads LNHDA; CDR2 reads SQIVND (reference sequence). This CDR3 reads CATGLAGTDTQYF. For the CDR3, the DNA is TGTGCCACCGGACTAGCAGGCACAGATACGCAGTATTTT.

V and J are TRBV10-3 and TRBJ1-6, with D possibly TRBD1 on 5 matching bases. V was trimmed by 5 bases and J by 7 bases, leaving 12 bases between them. Germline V gives CDR1 ENHRY, CDR2 SYGVKD. The CDR3 runs to 14 residues. The CDR3 here is CAISPGTGNSPLHF. The DNA for the CDR3 is TGTGCCATCAGTCCCGGGACGGGAAATTCACCCCTCCACTTT.

This sequence joins TRBV7-8 and TRBJ2-4; maybe TRBD1 (5 bases). Trimming took off 4 bases at V and 6 bases at J, with 13 bases between the two ends. The CDR3 consists of 14 residues. The germline V gene encodes CDR1 SGHVS and CDR2 FQNEAQ. The CDR3 spells CASSYGQPGNIQYF. CDR3 in DNA: TGTGCCAGCAGCTACGGACAACCTGGAAACATTCAGTACTTC.

This rearrangement joins TRBV7-2 to TRBJ2-7; D ambiguous. Germline CDR1 SGHTA, CDR2 FQGNSA. The CDR3 loop spans 13 amino acids. The V end lost 4 bases, the J end lost 4 bases, and 11 bases lay between the germline ends. The CDR3 spells CASSSSLPYEQYF. The CDR3 nucleotides are TGTGCCAGCAGCTCCTCCCTCCCTTACGAGCAGTACTTC.

Here the CDR3 reads CSVADGVLGNQPQHF. As DNA, the CDR3 is TGCAGCGTTGCTGACGGAGTGTTAGGCAATCAGCCCCAGCATTTT. The V gene is TRBV29-1, the J gene TRBJ1-5; D not certain. Trimming stripped 4 bases from V and 2 bases from J, with 15 bases between. Germline V gene sequence: CDR1 SQVTM, CDR2 ANQGSEA. The length of the CDR3 is 15 residues.

The count of this clone is one. The chain's CDR3 is CAFPAGEEPQPQHF. In nucleotides, the CDR3 is TGCGCCTTTCCGGCAGGGGAGGAACCTCAGCCCCAGCATTTT. The V gene is TRBV5-1, the J gene TRBJ1-5; D possibly corresponds to TRBD1 (6 bases). Trimming removed 10 bases from V and 6 bases from J, with 20 bases in between. This CDR3 is built from 14 residues. CDR1 and CDR2 (germline): SGHRS, YFSETQ. The full variable domain, its missing parts supplied by reference TRBV5-1 and TRBJ1-5, is KAGVTQTPRYLIKTRGQQVTLSCSPISGHRSVSWYQQTPGQGLQFLFEYFSETQRNKGNFPGRFSGRQFSNSRSEMNVSTLELGDSALYLCAFPAGEEPQPQHFGDGTRLSIL.

This clone appeared once. The chain has TRBV6-1 and TRBJ2-7, with D perhaps TRBD2 (6 bases). Germline values: CDR1 MNHNS, CDR2 SASEGT. The CDR3 has 15 amino acids. V shed 2 bases and J shed 4 bases, with 15 bases lying between them. CDR3: CASSEFPGEMYEQYF. CDR3 DNA: TGTGCCAGCAGTGAATTCCCGGGGGAAATGTACGAGCAGTACTTC.

As to this clone: The junction and the germline gene differ at one end; a read error may be behind it. The chain carries TRBV6-1 and TRBJ1-6; TRBD1 might be the D (5 bases). This CDR3 has 16 amino acids. The germline gives CDR1 MNHNS, CDR2 SASEGT. The CDR3 nucleotides are TGTGCCAGCAATGAAAGAACCGGGACGGCGATATCACCCCTCCACTTT. Translation: CASNERTGTAISPLHF.

This clone was recorded only once. This chain uses TRBV5-6 with TRBJ2-1, with 9 bases identical to TRBD2. In germline, CDR1 is SGHDT, CDR2 YYEEEE. J was trimmed by 7 bases and V by 2 bases; bases with no gene match: 10. This CDR3 has 16 residues. The CDR3 is CASSFGLSGRYNEQFF. As DNA, the CDR3 is TGTGCCAGCAGCTTCGGACTCAGCGGGAGGTATAATGAGCAGTTCTTC.

The rearrangement uses TRBV12-3 or TRBV12-4 and TRBJ1-2; D is uncertain. V lost 2 bases and J 7 bases, leaving 11 bases between the germline ends. The CDR3 runs to 13 residues. The CDR3 is CASSLWLEGGYTF. The CDR3 nucleotides are TGTGCCAGCAGTTTATGGTTGGAAGGTGGCTACACCTTC.

In DNA, the CDR3 is TGCGCCAGCAGCTACAGGGACGAGCAGTACTTC. This encodes CASSYRDEQYF. The J gene is TRBJ2-7, the V gene TRBV5-1; D might be TRBD1 (6 bases). Trimming removed 3 bases from V and 5 bases from J, with 6 bases in between. CDR1 and CDR2 (germline): SGHRS, YFSETQ. The CDR3 length is 11 residues.

The chain uses TRBV12-3 or TRBV12-4 and TRBJ1-2; D is unresolved. The CDR3 runs 13 residues. V was cut by 4 bases and J by 4 bases, with 10 bases left in between. The CDR3 bases are TGTGCCAGCAGTTCCCGTTCTGTCTATGGCTACACCTTC. It is translated as CASSSRSVYGYTF.

The chain employs TRBV24-1 and TRBJ1-4, with 11 nucleotides matching TRBD1. With V trimmed by 4 bases and J by 4 bases, 7 bases remained unmatched. The germline CDR1 and CDR2 sequences are KGHDR and SFDVKD. This CDR3 has 17 amino acids. CDR3 region: CATSETPGQGVNEKLFF. CDR3 DNA: TGTGCCACCAGTGAGACTCCGGGACAGGGGGTTAATGAAAAACTGTTTTTT.

This sequence joins TRBV7-9 and TRBJ2-1; 7 bases align to TRBD2. The CDR3 sequence is 15 residues long. Germline-derived CDR1 and CDR2 are SEHNR and FQNEAQ (reference sequence). J gave up 3 bases and V 7 bases, and 9 bases lay outside the gene matches. The CDR3 loop is CASTNRWGGYNEQFF. DNA for the CDR3: TGTGCCAGCACCAATAGATGGGGGGGCTACAATGAGCAGTTCTTC. Using reference TRBV7-9 and TRBJ2-1 for the parts outside the CDR3, the full variable domain is DTGVSQNPRHKITKRGQNVTFRCDPISEHNRLYWYRQTLGQGPEFLTYFQNEAQLEKSRLLSDRFSAERPKGSFSTLEIQRTEQGDSAMYLCASTNRWGGYNEQFFGPGTRLTVL.

Written as DNA, the CDR3 is TGTGCCACCAGTGGGGCCGGGGGGGGGACCCAGTACTTC. Residues: CATSGAGGGTQYF. V usage is TRBV24-1 and J usage is TRBJ2-5, with 8 positions matching TRBD2. Trimming at V came to 5 bases and at J to 7 bases, leaving 5 bases not matched to a gene. CDR3 length: 13 amino acids. Germline CDR1 reads KGHDR; CDR2 reads SFDVKD.

This chain uses TRBV6-6 with TRBJ1-1; 9 nucleotides align to TRBD1. This CDR3 spans 15 amino acids. The J segment lost 4 bases and the V segment lost 5 bases, leaving 8 bases of the junction unmatched. The germline CDR1 and CDR2 sequences are MNHNY and SVGAGI (reference sequence). The CDR3 here is CASSPRGQGPTEAFF. The CDR3 DNA reads as TGTGCCAGCAGTCCAAGGGGACAGGGCCCCACTGAAGCTTTCTTT.

This clone was seen only a few times. This chain joins TRBV7-8 and TRBJ2-2; weak D call: TRBD2 (5 bases). The V end lost 5 bases, the J end lost 0 bases, and 7 bases lay between the germline ends. The CDR3 totals 14 residues. CDR1 is SGHVS and CDR2 is FQNEAQ in the germline V gene. CDR3 sequence reads: CASSKGANTGELFF. CDR3 DNA: TGTGCCAGCAGCAAGGGAGCGAACACCGGGGAGCTGTTTTTT. The full variable domain, completed using reference TRBV7-8 and TRBJ2-2, is GAGVSQSPRYKVAKRGQDVALRCDPISGHVSLFWYQQALGQGPEFLTYFQNEAQLDKSGLPSDRFFAERPEGSVSTLKIQRTQQEDSAVYLCASSKGANTGELFFGEGSRLTVL.

The chain combines TRBV18 with TRBJ1-6; D gene uncertain. This CDR3 comprises 13 residues. Looked up from germline, CDR1 is KGHSH and CDR2 is LQKENI. V was clipped by 2 bases and J by 7 bases, with 6 bases between them. CDR3 amino acids: CASSPRENSPLHF. Written as DNA, the CDR3 is TGTGCCAGCTCACCAAGGGAAAATTCACCCCTCCACTTT.

The rearrangement joins TRBV11-1 to TRBJ1-2; TRBD1 might be the D (6 bases). Per the germline V gene, CDR1 is SGHAT and CDR2 is FQDESV (reference sequence). V dropped 1 base and J dropped 2 bases, with 11 bases sitting between them. This CDR3 comprises 15 residues. CDR3 sequence (DNA): TGTGCCAGCAGCTTAGAAGGCAGGGGCAACTATGGCTACACCTTC. This codes for CASSLEGRGNYGYTF. Full variable domain (remainder filled in from reference TRBV11-1 and TRBJ1-2): EAEVAQSPRYKITEKSQAVAFWCDPISGHATLYWYRQILGQGPELLVQFQDESVVDDSQLPKDRFSAERLKGVDSTLKIQPAELGDSAMYLCASSLEGRGNYGYTFGSGTRLTVV.

This chain connects TRBV3-1 (or the pseudogene TRBV3-2) to TRBJ1-3, with 7 bases aligning to TRBD1. The CDR3 extends over 19 amino acids. Trimming removed 0 bases from V and 0 bases from J; junction bases left unmatched: 11. Germline V gives CDR1 LGHDT, CDR2 YNNKEL (reference sequence). CDR3 in amino acids: CASSQDRDRIVLSGNTIYF. The DNA for the CDR3 is TGTGCCAGCAGCCAAGATAGGGACAGAATAGTTCTCTCTGGAAACACCATATATTTT.

The chain has TRBV10-2 and TRBJ2-1, with 9 nucleotides matching TRBD2. The CDR3 extends over 18 amino acids. Germline values: CDR1 WSHSY, CDR2 SAAADI. V trimming: 0 bases; J trimming: 7 bases; junction bases outside the gene matches: 13. The DNA of the CDR3 is TGCGCCAGCAGTGAGTCGGGGGCTAGCGGGACACTATTGAATGAGCAGTTCTTC. This gives the protein CASSESGASGTLLNEQFF.

This clone occurred a few times. The gene calls are TRBV25-1 and TRBJ2-7; possibly TRBD1 for D (6 bases). Trimming shortened V by 3 bases and J by 4 bases, and 10 bases separated the two germline ends. The CDR3 covers 13 residues. CDR1 is MGHDK and CDR2 is SYGVNS in the germline V gene. CDR3 protein: CASSDTGSYEQYF. Here the CDR3 DNA reads TGTGCCAGCAGTGACACAGGGAGTTACGAGCAGTACTTC.

The rearrangement links TRBV5-1 to TRBJ2-2; 7 nucleotides line up with TRBD2. CDR3 length: 15 residues. The junction had 8 bases not matched to a gene; V was cut back by 3 bases and J by 6 bases. Germline values: CDR1 SGHRS, CDR2 YFSETQ. The CDR3 protein is CASSSQGTSAGELFF. The CDR3 DNA follows: TGCGCCAGCAGCTCCCAAGGAACTAGCGCCGGGGAGCTGTTTTTT.

The V call is TRBV7-2, the J call TRBJ2-2, with unresolved D. Germline CDR1 SGHTA, CDR2 FQGNSA. CDR3 length equals 13 residues. Trimming took 4 bases from V and 4 from J, leaving 7 bases between them. The CDR3 loop reads CASSSPATGELFF. In DNA, the CDR3 is TGTGCCAGCAGCTCCCCGGCCACCGGGGAGCTGTTTTTT.

This clone was seen once. This chain connects TRBV5-1 to TRBJ2-1, with 12 bases matching TRBD1. This CDR3 is built from 14 residues. From germline, CDR1 is SGHRS and CDR2 YFSETQ. Trimming at V came to 3 bases and at J to 8 bases, leaving 3 bases not matched to a gene. The CDR3 nucleotides read TGCGCCAGCAGCTCGGGACAGGGGGCACATGAGCAGTTCTTC. The encoded protein is CASSSGQGAHEQFF. Together with reference TRBV5-1 and TRBJ2-1, the CDR3 gives the full variable domain: KAGVTQTPRYLIKTRGQQVTLSCSPISGHRSVSWYQQTPGQGLQFLFEYFSETQRNKGNFPGRFSGRQFSNSRSEMNVSTLELGDSALYLCASSSGQGAHEQFFGPGTRLTVL.

This chain joins TRBV6-5 and TRBJ1-2, with 7 positions matching TRBD1. V was pared by 6 bases and J by 4 bases, with 11 bases of the junction left unmatched. The CDR3 covers 15 residues. Germline values: CDR1 MNHEY, CDR2 SVGAGI. The CDR3 here is CASSSYVGQSYGYTF. The CDR3 DNA reads TGTGCCAGCAGCTCTTACGTGGGACAGAGCTATGGCTACACCTTC.

This clone was seen just once. The V and J genes are TRBV7-9 and TRBJ1-2; D ambiguous. V lost 3 bases and J 1 base, leaving 12 bases between the germline ends. This CDR3 is 15 amino acids long. The V gene's germline CDR1 is SEHNR and CDR2 FQNEAQ (reference sequence). The CDR3 region is CASSFLPDHNYGYTF. The CDR3 nucleotides read TGTGCCAGCAGCTTTTTGCCGGATCATAACTATGGCTACACCTTC.

This rearrangement joins TRBV5-6 to TRBJ2-7; 10 nucleotides match TRBD1. Per the germline V gene, CDR1 is SGHDT and CDR2 is YYEEEE. This CDR3 is 13 amino acids long. V gave up 4 bases and J gave up 6 bases; unmatched junction bases: 4. CDR3 in amino acids: CASSHWTGGEQYF. CDR3 DNA sequence: TGTGCCAGCAGCCACTGGACAGGGGGCGAGCAGTACTTC.

A few counts support this clone. The rearrangement links TRBV5-1 to TRBJ2-7; 7 bases agree with TRBD2. The CDR3 runs 14 residues. V was pared by 4 bases and J by 3 bases, with 7 bases of the junction left unmatched. CDR1 is SGHRS, CDR2 YFSETQ, per germline. CDR3 residues: CASSQTGGDYEQYF. The CDR3 DNA reads as TGCGCCAGCAGCCAAACGGGGGGAGACTACGAGCAGTACTTC. Drawing the rest from reference TRBV5-1 and TRBJ2-7, the complete variable domain is KAGVTQTPRYLIKTRGQQVTLSCSPISGHRSVSWYQQTPGQGLQFLFEYFSETQRNKGNFPGRFSGRQFSNSRSEMNVSTLELGDSALYLCASSQTGGDYEQYFGPGTRLTVT.